The 8 T cell receptor beta chains given below trace back to one sample, sequenced in a study of shared clonotypes between healthy human individuals. The data were produced by immunoSEQ multiplex PCR, yet TCRdb's version contains in-frame clones alone and is incomplete. The sample records 600,000 to 750,000 clones, 72% being singletons. The sequenced sample consisted of memory CD4+ T cells sorted from blood. Subset specified: CD45RA-negative fraction. These receptors came from a woman in her twenties or thirties in good health.

The chain is built from TRBV9 and TRBJ2-3; either TRBD1 or TRBD2 may fit D (6 bases each). This CDR3 is 20 amino acids long. From germline, CDR1 is SGDLS and CDR2 YYNGEE. The V end lost 0 bases, the J end lost 1 base, and 24 bases lay between the germline ends. CDR3 in DNA: TGTGCCAGCAGCGTAGGGAGGAGGGGACAAGTTTCTCTGGGCACAGATACGCAGTATTTT. Translated, it gives CASSVGRRGQVSLGTDTQYF.

This clone was counted ten times or more. V is TRBV6-6 and J is TRBJ2-3; the match to TRBD1 covers 7 bases. The ends lost 5 bases at V and 6 bases at J; junction bases unmatched: 2. CDR1 is MNHNY and CDR2 is SVGAGI in the germline V gene (reference sequence). The CDR3 covers 12 residues. Here the CDR3 reads CASSPTGDTQYF. For the CDR3, the DNA is TGTGCCAGCAGTCCGACAGGGGATACGCAGTATTTT.

J is TRBJ2-5 and V is TRBV7-9; TRBD2 aligns across 10 bases. The CDR3 has 13 residues. Germline CDR1 reads SEHNR; CDR2 reads FQNEAQ (reference sequence). This chain's CDR3 is CDEQLAGQETQYF. CDR3 DNA sequence: TGTGACGAACAACTAGCGGGACAAGAGACCCAGTACTTC. The variable domain in full, with the rest retrieved from reference TRBV7-9 and TRBJ2-5, is DTGVSQNPRHKITKRGQNVTFRCDPISEHNRLYWYRQTLGQGPEFLTYFQNEAQLEKSRLLSDRFSAERPKGSFSTLEIQRTEQGDSAMYLCDEQLAGQETQYFGPGTRLLVL.

This CDR3 reads CASRPSWTTAEQYF. The CDR3 coding sequence is TGTGCCAGCCGCCCGAGTTGGACAACTGCCGAGCAGTACTTC. The J gene is TRBJ2-7, the V gene TRBV28; D perhaps matches TRBD1 (5 bases). Trimming removed 8 bases from V and 6 bases from J, with 20 bases in between. Germline values: CDR1 MDHEN, CDR2 SYDVKM. The CDR3 has 14 residues.

J is TRBJ1-2 and V is TRBV28; TRBD1 might be the D (6 bases). CDR1 is MDHEN and CDR2 is SYDVKM in the germline V gene. The CDR3 runs 13 residues. Trimming shortened V by 1 base and J by 4 bases, and 7 bases separated the two germline ends. The DNA for the CDR3 is TGTGCCAGCAGTTTATCGGACAGCTATGGCTACACCTTC. This sequence encodes CASSLSDSYGYTF.

The chain recombines TRBV5-1 with TRBJ2-3; D not certain. V gave up 7 bases and J gave up 2 bases, with 8 bases separating them. Per germline, CDR1 SGHRS and CDR2 YFSETQ. The CDR3 extends over 12 amino acids. The CDR3, as DNA: TGCGCCAGCGTCAGCTACACAGATACGCAGTATTTT. This gives the protein CASVSYTDTQYF. The complete variable domain, with remaining parts taken from reference TRBV5-1 and TRBJ2-3, reads KAGVTQTPRYLIKTRGQQVTLSCSPISGHRSVSWYQQTPGQGLQFLFEYFSETQRNKGNFPGRFSGRQFSNSRSEMNVSTLELGDSALYLCASVSYTDTQYFGPGTRLTVL.

The chain has TRBV18 and TRBJ2-7, with 10 bases that match TRBD1. J gave up 3 bases and V 6 bases, and 8 bases lay outside the gene matches. Germline V gene sequence: CDR1 KGHSH, CDR2 LQKENI. The CDR3 runs to 15 residues. The CDR3 sequence is CASSRPGTGDYEQYF. The CDR3 coding sequence is TGTGCCAGCTCTCGTCCCGGGACAGGGGACTACGAGCAGTACTTC.

The chain links TRBV9 to TRBJ2-7; 9 bases are a match to TRBD2. The V segment lost 9 bases and the J segment 3 bases; nucleotides outside the gene matches: 16. Germline CDR1 reads SGDLS; CDR2 reads YYNGEE. The CDR3 runs to 16 residues. The CDR3 loop is CATLTGRTSENYEQYF. The CDR3 nucleotides read TGTGCCACCTTGACAGGGCGGACTAGCGAGAACTACGAGCAGTACTTC.